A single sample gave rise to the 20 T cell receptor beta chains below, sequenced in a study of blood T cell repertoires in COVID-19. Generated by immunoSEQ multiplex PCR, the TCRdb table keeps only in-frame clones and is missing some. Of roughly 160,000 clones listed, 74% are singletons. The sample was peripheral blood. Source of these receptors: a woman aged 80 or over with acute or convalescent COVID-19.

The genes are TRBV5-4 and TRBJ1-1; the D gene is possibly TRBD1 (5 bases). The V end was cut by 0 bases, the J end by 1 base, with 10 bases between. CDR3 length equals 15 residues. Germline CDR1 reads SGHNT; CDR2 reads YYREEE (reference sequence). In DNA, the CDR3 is TGTGCCAGCAGCTTGGCCGTTACAGGGAACACTGAAGCTTTCTTT. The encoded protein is CASSLAVTGNTEAFF.

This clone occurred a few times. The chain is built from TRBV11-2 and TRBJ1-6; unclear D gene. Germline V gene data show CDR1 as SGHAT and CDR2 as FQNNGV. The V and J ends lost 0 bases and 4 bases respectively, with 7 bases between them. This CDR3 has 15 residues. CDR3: CASSLDLQYNSPLHF. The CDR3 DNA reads TGTGCCAGCAGCTTAGATCTCCAGTATAATTCACCCCTCCACTTT. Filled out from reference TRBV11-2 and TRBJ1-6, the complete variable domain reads EAGVAQSPRYKIIEKRQSVAFWCNPISGHATLYWYQQILGQGPKLLIQFQNNGVVDDSQLPKDRFSAERLKGVDSTLKIQPAKLEDSAVYLCASSLDLQYNSPLHFGNGTRLTVT.

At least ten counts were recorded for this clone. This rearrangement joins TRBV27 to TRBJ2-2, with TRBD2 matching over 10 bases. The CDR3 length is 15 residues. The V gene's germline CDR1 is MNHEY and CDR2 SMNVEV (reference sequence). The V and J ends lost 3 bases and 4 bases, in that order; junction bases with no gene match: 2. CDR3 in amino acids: CASSFSGRTTGELFF. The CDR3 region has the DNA TGTGCCAGCAGTTTTAGCGGGAGGACCACCGGGGAGCTGTTTTTT.

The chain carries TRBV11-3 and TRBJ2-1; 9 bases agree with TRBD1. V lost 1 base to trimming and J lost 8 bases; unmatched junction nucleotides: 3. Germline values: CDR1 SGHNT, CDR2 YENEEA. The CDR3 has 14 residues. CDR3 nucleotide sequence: TGTGCCAGCAGCTTAGGGGACAGGGCGTATGAGCAGTTCTTC. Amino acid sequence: CASSLGDRAYEQFF.

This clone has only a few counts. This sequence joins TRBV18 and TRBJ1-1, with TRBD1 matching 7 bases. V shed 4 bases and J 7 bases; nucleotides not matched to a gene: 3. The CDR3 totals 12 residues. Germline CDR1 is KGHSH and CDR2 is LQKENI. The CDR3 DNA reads TGTGCCAGCTCACACGACAGGGATGAAGCTTTCTTT. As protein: CASSHDRDEAFF.

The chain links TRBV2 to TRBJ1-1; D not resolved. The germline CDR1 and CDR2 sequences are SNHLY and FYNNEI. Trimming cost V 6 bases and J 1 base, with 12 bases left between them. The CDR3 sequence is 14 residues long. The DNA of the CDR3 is TGTGCCAGCAGCGAGCGACTGGGGAACACTGAAGCTTTCTTT. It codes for CASSERLGNTEAFF. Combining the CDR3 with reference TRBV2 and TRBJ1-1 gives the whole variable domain EPEVTQTPSHQVTQMGQEVILRCVPISNHLYFYWYRQILGQKVEFLVSFYNNEISEKSEIFDDQFSVERPDGSNFTLKIRSTKLEDSAMYFCASSERLGNTEAFFGQGTRLTVV.

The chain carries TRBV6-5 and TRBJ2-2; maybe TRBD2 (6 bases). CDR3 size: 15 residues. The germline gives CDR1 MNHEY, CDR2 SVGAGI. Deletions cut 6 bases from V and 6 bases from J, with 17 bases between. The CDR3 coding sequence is TGTGCCAGCAGCCCGACTAGGTGGCCAGCCGGGGAGCTGTTTTTT. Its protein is CASSPTRWPAGELFF.

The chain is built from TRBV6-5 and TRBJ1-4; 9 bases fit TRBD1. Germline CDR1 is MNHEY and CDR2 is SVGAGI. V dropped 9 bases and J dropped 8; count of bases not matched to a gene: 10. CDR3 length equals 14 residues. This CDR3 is CASTPGTGREKLFF. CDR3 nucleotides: TGTGCCAGTACCCCCGGGACAGGGAGGGAAAAACTGTTTTTT.

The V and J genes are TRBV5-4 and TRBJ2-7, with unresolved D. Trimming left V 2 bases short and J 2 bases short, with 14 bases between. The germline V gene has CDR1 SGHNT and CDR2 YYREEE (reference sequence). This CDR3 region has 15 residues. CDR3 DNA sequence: TGTGCCAGCAGCTTCGGATCTTGGGCCCCCTACGAGCAGTACTTC. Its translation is CASSFGSWAPYEQYF.

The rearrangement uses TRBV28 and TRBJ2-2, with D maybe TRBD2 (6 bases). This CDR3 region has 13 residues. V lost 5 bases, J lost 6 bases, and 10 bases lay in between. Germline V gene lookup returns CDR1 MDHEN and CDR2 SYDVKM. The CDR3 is CASSLRRAGELFF. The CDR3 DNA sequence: TGTGCCAGCAGTCTTAGGAGGGCCGGGGAGCTGTTTTTT.

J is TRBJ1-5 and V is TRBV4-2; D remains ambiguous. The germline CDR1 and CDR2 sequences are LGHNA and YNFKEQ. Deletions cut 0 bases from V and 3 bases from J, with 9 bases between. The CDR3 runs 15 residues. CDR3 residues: CASSQEMSVNQPQHF. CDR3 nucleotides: TGTGCCAGCAGCCAAGAGATGTCGGTCAATCAGCCCCAGCATTTT.

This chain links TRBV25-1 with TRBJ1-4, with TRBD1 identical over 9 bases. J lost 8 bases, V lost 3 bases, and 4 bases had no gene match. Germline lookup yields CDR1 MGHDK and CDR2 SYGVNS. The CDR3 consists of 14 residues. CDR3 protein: CASSDRDRAEKLFF. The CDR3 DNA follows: TGTGCCAGCAGTGACCGGGACAGGGCGGAAAAACTGTTTTTT.

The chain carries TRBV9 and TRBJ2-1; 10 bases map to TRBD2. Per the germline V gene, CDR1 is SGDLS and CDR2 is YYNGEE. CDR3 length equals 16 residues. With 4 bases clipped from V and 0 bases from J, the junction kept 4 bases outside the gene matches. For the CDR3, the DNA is TGTGCCAGCAGCTCCTTAGCGGGGGGCTCCTACAATGAGCAGTTCTTC. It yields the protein CASSSLAGGSYNEQFF.

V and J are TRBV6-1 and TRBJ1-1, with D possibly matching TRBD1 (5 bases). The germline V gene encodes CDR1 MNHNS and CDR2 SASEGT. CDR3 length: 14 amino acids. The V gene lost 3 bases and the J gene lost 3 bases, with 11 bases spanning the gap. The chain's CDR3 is CASSEQTAYTEAFF. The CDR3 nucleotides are TGTGCCAGCAGTGAGCAGACAGCTTACACTGAAGCTTTCTTT.

The CDR3 here is CASSPRSGSSSGELFF. The CDR3 region has the DNA TGTGCCAGCAGCCCGAGATCTGGGAGTAGTTCCGGGGAGCTGTTTTTT. The chain uses TRBV9 and TRBJ2-2, with a possible D match to TRBD2 (5 bases). Looked up from germline, CDR1 is SGDLS and CDR2 is YYNGEE. The V end lost 4 bases, the J end lost 6 bases, and 19 bases lay between the germline ends. This CDR3 spans 16 amino acids.

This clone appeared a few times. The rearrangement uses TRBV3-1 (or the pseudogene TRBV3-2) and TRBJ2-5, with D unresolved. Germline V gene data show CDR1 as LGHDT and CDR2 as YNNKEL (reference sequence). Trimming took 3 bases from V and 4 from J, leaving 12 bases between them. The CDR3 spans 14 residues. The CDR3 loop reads CASSHSRFLETQYF. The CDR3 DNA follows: TGTGCCAGCAGCCACTCTCGGTTTTTAGAGACCCAGTACTTC.

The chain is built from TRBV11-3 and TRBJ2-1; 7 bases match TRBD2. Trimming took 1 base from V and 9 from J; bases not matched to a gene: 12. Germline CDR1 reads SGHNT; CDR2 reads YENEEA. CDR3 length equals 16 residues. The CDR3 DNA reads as TGTGCCAGCAGCTTAGTGGCGGGAGACCCCATGGCTGAGCAGTTCTTC. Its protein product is CASSLVAGDPMAEQFF.

In nucleotides, the CDR3 is TGTGCCAGCAGCCTCTCCGGGACAGGATCCTACGAGCAGTACTTC. Residues: CASSLSGTGSYEQYF. The V call is TRBV5-8, the J call TRBJ2-7; 8 nucleotides agree with TRBD1. Germline CDR1 reads SGHTS; CDR2 reads YDEGEE. CDR3 length: 15 amino acids. V gave up 4 bases and J gave up 1 base; unmatched junction bases: 7.

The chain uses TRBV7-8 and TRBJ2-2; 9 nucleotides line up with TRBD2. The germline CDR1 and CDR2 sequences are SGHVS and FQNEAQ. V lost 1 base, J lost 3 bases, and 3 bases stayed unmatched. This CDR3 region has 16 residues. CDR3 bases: TGTGCCAGCAGCTTAGTTGTAGCGGGAGACACCGGGGAGCTGTTTTTT. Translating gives CASSLVVAGDTGELFF.

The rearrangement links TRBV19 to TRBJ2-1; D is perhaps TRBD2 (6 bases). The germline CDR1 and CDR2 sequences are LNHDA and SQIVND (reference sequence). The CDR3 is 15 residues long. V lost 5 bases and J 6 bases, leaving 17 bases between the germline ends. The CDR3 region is CASSPRDSFFNEQFF. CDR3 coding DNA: TGTGCCAGTAGTCCGAGGGACTCCTTCTTCAATGAGCAGTTCTTC. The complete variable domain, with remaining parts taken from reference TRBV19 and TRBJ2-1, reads DGGITQSPKYLFRKEGQNVTLSCEQNLNHDAMYWYRQDPGQGLRLIYYSQIVNDFQKGDIAEGYSVSREKKESFPLTVTSAQKNPTAFYLCASSPRDSFFNEQFFGPGTRLTVL.